The clone carrying this TCR beta chain was seen a single time. Its antigen is as yet unknown. The data belong to a study of lymphopenia after photon versus proton radiotherapy. Study-level results: Under photons, naive T cells and diversity fell while effector/memory populations rose.

The CDR3 covers 14 residues. CDR1 and CDR2 from the germline V gene are SGDLS and YYNGEE. Trimming removed 4 bases from V and 4 bases from J, with 12 bases in between. Some clones are missing from TCRdb's copy, which holds only in-frame ones; the method was immunoSEQ multiplex PCR. Among about 70,000 clones listed, 75% to 90% were seen once. This sequence joins TRBV9 and TRBJ1-3; D gene uncertain. This clonotype was sampled from a man older than 75 with esophageal cancer. The sample here was peripheral blood, taken from a patient treated with proton-based radiotherapy. The CDR3 DNA follows: TGTGCCAGCAGCCAGGCGGGCCGGGGAAACACCATATATTTT. The encoded protein is CASSQAGRGNTIYF.